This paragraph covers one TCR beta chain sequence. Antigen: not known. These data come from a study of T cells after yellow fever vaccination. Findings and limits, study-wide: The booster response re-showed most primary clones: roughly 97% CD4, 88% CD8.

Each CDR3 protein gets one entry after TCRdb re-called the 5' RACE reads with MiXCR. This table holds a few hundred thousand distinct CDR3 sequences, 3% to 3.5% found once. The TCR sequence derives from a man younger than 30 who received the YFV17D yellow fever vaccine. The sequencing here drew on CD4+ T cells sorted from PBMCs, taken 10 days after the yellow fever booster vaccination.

CDR3 amino acids: CASSRDRAYSNQPQHF. Written as DNA, the CDR3 is TGTGCCAGCAGCCGGGACAGGGCTTATAGCAATCAGCCCCAGCATTTT. The chain joins TRBV7-2 to TRBJ1-5, with 9 bases fitting TRBD1. The trim removed 5 bases at V and 0 bases at J, leaving 5 bases unmatched. Germline CDR1 is SGHTA and CDR2 is FQGNSA. This CDR3 contains 16 residues.